These 10 T cell receptor beta chains originate from one sample sequenced in a study of T-cell memory formation after mild COVID-19. TCRdb processed the 5' RACE reads anew with MiXCR; each CDR3 protein has one entry. The sample consists of about 170,000 distinct CDR3 sequences, 10% to 15% of them appearing once. Sequenced: PBMCs or a T cell subset sorted from them (not recorded which). The origin of the receptors is a man younger than 35 who had mild COVID-19 (a few samples of this study predate the infection). Cell type and time point are not known.

This rearrangement joins TRBV6-2 or TRBV6-3 to TRBJ1-5; possibly TRBD1 for D (5 bases). V was pared by 8 bases and J by 4 bases, with 12 bases between. This CDR3 has 13 amino acids. In germline, CDR1 is MNHEY, CDR2 SVGEGT. In DNA, the CDR3 is TGTGCCAGCCTGCGGGACTATAATCAGCCCCAGCATTTT. This translates into CASLRDYNQPQHF.

This clonotype was seen more than once but under ten times. V usage is TRBV7-2 and J usage is TRBJ1-1; no firm D call. Germline assignment: CDR1 SGHTA and CDR2 FQGNSA. There are 14 residues in the CDR3. Trimming took 7 bases from V and 11 from J, leaving 23 bases between them. The CDR3 region has the DNA TGTGCCAGCAACTACGGTTCGAGAATCGGAGCGGCTTTCTTT. Amino acids: CASNYGSRIGAAFF.

This clonotype was seen only a few times. The chain uses TRBV5-1 and TRBJ1-2; no clear D. The CDR3 runs to 15 residues. V lost 0 bases to trimming and J lost 5 bases, with 14 bases between them. Germline-derived CDR1 and CDR2 are SGHRS and YFSETQ. In DNA form, the CDR3 reads TGCGCCAGCAGCTTGGCCCGAGTTCCCGCTTATGGCTACACCTTC. Residues: CASSLARVPAYGYTF.

The rearrangement links TRBV4-3 to TRBJ2-1; 7 nucleotides align to TRBD2. CDR3 size: 18 residues. Germline CDR1 reads LGHNA; CDR2 reads YSLEER. Trimming took 0 bases from V and 6 from J; bases not matched to a gene: 14. CDR3 bases: TGCGCCAGCAGCCAAGATCGGGTGACTAGCAACCGTGGCAATGAGCAGTTCTTC. Translating it yields CASSQDRVTSNRGNEQFF.

The sample holds many counts of this clonotype. The chain carries TRBV7-2 and TRBJ2-2; D is undetermined. The length of the CDR3 is 14 residues. Germline CDR1 SGHTA, CDR2 FQGNSA. The V gene lost 1 base and the J gene lost 5 bases, with 8 bases spanning the gap. CDR3 sequence reads: CASSLVGLTGELFF. The CDR3 bases are TGTGCCAGCAGCTTAGTAGGGTTAACCGGGGAGCTGTTTTTT.

This clonotype was observed a handful of times. V usage is TRBV10-3 and J usage is TRBJ1-4, with 7 bases fitting TRBD1. The CDR3 contains 13 residues. CDR1 ENHRY and CDR2 SYGVKD come from the germline V gene. The junction had 7 bases not matched to a gene; V was cut back by 8 bases and J by 7 bases. The CDR3 DNA reads TGTGCCATCGGAGGACAGGTCGGTGAAAAACTGTTTTTT. Translating it yields CAIGGQVGEKLFF.

V usage is TRBV6-5 and J usage is TRBJ1-2; D gene uncertain. Germline loops: CDR1 MNHEY, CDR2 SVGAGI. The CDR3 has 12 amino acids. V was cut by 2 bases and J by 8 bases, with 9 bases left in between. The CDR3: CASSYGGSGYTF. CDR3 nucleotides: TGTGCCAGCAGTTACGGAGGTTCCGGCTACACCTTC.

This clonotype was observed a handful of times. This chain links TRBV5-1 with TRBJ1-6; D remains ambiguous. Trimming removed 2 bases from V and 10 bases from J, with 13 bases in between. The CDR3 loop spans 14 amino acids. Per germline, CDR1 SGHRS and CDR2 YFSETQ. The DNA for the CDR3 is TGCGCCAGCAGCTTCGGCGGGGAGGGCTCACCCCTCCACTTT. This sequence encodes CASSFGGEGSPLHF.

This chain connects TRBV3-1 to TRBJ2-3; D gene ambiguous. The ends were cut back, 1 base at V and 4 bases at J, with 3 bases in the middle. The CDR3 sequence is 12 residues long. Looked up from germline, CDR1 is LGHDT and CDR2 is YNNKEL (reference sequence). The CDR3 spells CASSQVPDTQYF. The CDR3 DNA sequence: TGTGCCAGCAGCCAAGTTCCAGATACGCAGTATTTT.

The chain links TRBV10-3 to TRBJ1-1, with a weak D call TRBD1 (5 bases). The ends were cut back, 4 bases at V and 11 bases at J, with 14 bases in the middle. In germline, CDR1 is ENHRY, CDR2 SYGVKD. The CDR3 is 12 amino acids. The CDR3 protein is CAISGRDGLAFF. Written as DNA, the CDR3 is TGTGCCATCAGTGGGAGGGACGGTCTGGCTTTCTTT.